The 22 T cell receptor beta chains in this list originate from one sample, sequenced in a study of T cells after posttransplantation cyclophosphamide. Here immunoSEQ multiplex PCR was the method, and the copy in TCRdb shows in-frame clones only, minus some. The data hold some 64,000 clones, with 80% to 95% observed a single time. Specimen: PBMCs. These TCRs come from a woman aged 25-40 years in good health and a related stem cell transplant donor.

The CDR3 region is CASSVGQSSGNTIYF. In nucleotides, the CDR3 is TGTGCCAGCAGCGTAGGGCAGTCCTCTGGAAACACCATATATTTT. The J gene is TRBJ1-3, the V gene TRBV9; D remains ambiguous. V was cut by 0 bases and J by 0 bases, with 7 bases left in between. The CDR3 loop spans 15 amino acids. Looked up from germline, CDR1 is SGDLS and CDR2 is YYNGEE.

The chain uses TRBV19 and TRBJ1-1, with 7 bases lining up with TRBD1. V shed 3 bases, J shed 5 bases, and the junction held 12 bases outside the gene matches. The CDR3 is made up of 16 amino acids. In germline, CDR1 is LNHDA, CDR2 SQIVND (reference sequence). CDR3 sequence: CASSIRQGTRWTEAFF. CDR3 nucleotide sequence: TGTGCCAGTAGTATCAGACAGGGCACTCGCTGGACTGAAGCTTTCTTT.

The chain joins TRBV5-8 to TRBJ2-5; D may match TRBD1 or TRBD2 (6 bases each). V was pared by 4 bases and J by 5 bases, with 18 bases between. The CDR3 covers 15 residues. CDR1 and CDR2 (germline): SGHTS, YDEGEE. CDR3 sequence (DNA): TGTGCCAGCAGCCTTCTAAAGGGGGGCCGGGAGACCCAGTACTTC. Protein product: CASSLLKGGRETQYF.

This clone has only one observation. The DNA of the CDR3 is TGTGCCAGCAGTTTGGCCAGTAGTGGCTACACCTTC. It yields the protein CASSLASSGYTF. J is TRBJ1-2 and V is TRBV28; D not certain. This CDR3 comprises 12 residues. The V and J ends lost 3 bases and 7 bases respectively, with 9 bases between them. CDR1 is MDHEN, CDR2 SYDVKM, per germline.

The CDR3 region has the DNA TGTGCCAGCTCACCGGTCGGAGGGCCGGCGAACACCATATATTTT. Protein sequence: CASSPVGGPANTIYF. V and J are TRBV18 and TRBJ1-3; D is unresolved. This CDR3 spans 15 amino acids. Trimming pared 3 bases from V and 7 bases from J, leaving 16 bases between. Per germline, CDR1 KGHSH and CDR2 LQKENI.

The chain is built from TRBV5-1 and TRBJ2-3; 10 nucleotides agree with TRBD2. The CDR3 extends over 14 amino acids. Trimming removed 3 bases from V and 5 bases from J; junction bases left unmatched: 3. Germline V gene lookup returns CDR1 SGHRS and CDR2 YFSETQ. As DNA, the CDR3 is TGCGCCAGCAGCTATAGGACTAGCGGAGATACGCAGTATTTT. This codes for CASSYRTSGDTQYF.

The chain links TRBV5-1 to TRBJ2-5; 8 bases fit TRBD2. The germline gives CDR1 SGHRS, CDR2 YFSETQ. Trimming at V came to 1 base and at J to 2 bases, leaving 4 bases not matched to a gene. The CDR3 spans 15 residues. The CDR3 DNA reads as TGCGCCAGCAGCTTGCCACTAGCGGCACAAGAGACCCAGTACTTC. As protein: CASSLPLAAQETQYF. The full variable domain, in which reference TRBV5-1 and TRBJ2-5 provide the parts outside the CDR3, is KAGVTQTPRYLIKTRGQQVTLSCSPISGHRSVSWYQQTPGQGLQFLFEYFSETQRNKGNFPGRFSGRQFSNSRSEMNVSTLELGDSALYLCASSLPLAAQETQYFGPGTRLLVL.

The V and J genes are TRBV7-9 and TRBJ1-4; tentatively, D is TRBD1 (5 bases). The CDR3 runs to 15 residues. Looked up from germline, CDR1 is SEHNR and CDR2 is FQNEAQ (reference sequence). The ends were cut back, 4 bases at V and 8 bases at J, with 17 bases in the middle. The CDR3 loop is CASSSLNTGGEKLFF. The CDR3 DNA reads TGTGCCAGCAGCTCGCTAAATACCGGGGGAGAAAAACTGTTTTTT.

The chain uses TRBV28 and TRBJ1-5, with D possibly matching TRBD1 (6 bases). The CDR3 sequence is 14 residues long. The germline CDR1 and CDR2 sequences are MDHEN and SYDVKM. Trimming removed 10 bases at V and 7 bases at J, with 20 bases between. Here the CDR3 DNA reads TGTGCCATTATGATGGGGGGCGCAGACCAGCCCCAGCATTTT. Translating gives CAIMMGGADQPQHF.

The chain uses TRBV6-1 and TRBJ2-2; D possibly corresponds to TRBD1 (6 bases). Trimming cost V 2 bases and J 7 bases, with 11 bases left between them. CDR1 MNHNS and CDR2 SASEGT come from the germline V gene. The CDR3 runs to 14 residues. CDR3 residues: CASSESRGYGELFF. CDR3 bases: TGTGCCAGCAGTGAATCGAGGGGGTACGGGGAGCTGTTTTTT.

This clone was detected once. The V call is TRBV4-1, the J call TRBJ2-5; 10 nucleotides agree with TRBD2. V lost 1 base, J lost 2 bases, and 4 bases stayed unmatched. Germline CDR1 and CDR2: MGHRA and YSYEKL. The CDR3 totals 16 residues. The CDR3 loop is CASSQGRTSGQETQYF. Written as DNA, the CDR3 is TGCGCCAGCAGCCAAGGTAGGACTAGCGGACAAGAGACCCAGTACTTC.

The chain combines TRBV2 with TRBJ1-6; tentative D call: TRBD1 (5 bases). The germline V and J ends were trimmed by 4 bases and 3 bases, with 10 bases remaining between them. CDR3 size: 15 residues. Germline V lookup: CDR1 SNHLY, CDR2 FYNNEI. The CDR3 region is CASSADSLYNSPLHF. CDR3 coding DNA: TGTGCCAGCAGTGCAGACAGCCTCTATAATTCACCCCTCCACTTT.

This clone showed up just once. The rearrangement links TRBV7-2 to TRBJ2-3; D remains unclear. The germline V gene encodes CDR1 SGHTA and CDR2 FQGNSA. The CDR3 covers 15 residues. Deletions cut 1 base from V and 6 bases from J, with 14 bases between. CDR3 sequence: CASSLVHVYSDTQYF. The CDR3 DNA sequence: TGTGCCAGCAGCTTAGTGCACGTTTATTCGGATACGCAGTATTTT.

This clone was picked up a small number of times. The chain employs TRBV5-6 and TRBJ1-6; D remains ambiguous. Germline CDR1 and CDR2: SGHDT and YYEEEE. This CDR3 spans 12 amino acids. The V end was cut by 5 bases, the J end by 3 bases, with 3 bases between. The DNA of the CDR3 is TGTGCCAGCAGGGGCTATAATTCACCCCTCCACTTT. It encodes CASRGYNSPLHF. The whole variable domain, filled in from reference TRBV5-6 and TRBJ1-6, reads DAGVTQSPTHLIKTRGQQVTLRCSPKSGHDTVSWYQQALGQGPQFIFQYYEEEERQRGNFPDRFSGHQFPNYSSELNVNALLLGDSALYLCASRGYNSPLHFGNGTRLTVT.

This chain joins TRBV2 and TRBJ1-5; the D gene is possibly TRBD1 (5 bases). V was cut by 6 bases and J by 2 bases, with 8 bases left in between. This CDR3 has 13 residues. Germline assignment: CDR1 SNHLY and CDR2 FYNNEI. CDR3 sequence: CASSWDRNQPQHF. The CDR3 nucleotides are TGTGCCAGCAGCTGGGACCGCAATCAGCCCCAGCATTTT.

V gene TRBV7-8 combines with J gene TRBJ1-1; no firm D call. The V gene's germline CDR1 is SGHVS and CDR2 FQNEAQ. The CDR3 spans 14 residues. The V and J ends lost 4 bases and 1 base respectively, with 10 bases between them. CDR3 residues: CASSSWTGNTEAFF. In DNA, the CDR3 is TGTGCCAGCAGCTCCTGGACGGGGAACACTGAAGCTTTCTTT. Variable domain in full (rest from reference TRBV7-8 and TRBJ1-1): GAGVSQSPRYKVAKRGQDVALRCDPISGHVSLFWYQQALGQGPEFLTYFQNEAQLDKSGLPSDRFFAERPEGSVSTLKIQRTQQEDSAVYLCASSSWTGNTEAFFGQGTRLTVV.

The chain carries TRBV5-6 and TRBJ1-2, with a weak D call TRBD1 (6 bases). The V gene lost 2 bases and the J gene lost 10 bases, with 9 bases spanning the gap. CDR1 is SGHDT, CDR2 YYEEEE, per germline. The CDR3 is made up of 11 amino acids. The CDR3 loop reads CASSFGGFYTF. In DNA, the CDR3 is TGTGCCAGCAGCTTTGGGGGCTTCTACACCTTC.

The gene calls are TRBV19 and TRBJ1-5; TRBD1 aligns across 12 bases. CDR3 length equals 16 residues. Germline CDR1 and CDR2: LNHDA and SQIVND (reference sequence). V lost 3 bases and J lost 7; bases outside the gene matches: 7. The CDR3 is CASSMARDRGPQPQHF. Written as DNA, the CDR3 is TGTGCCAGTAGTATGGCCCGGGACAGGGGGCCCCAGCCCCAGCATTTT.

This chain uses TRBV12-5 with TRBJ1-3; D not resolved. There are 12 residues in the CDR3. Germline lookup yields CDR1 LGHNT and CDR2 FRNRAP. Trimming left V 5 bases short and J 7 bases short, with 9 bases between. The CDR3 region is CASGGGVNTIYF. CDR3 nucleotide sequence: TGTGCTAGTGGTGGAGGTGTGAACACCATATATTTT. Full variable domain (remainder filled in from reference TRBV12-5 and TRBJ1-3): DARVTQTPRHKVTEMGQEVTMRCQPILGHNTVFWYRQTMMQGLELLAYFRNRAPLDDSGMPKDRFSAEMPDATLATLKIQPSEPRDSAVYFCASGGGVNTIYFGEGSWLTVV.

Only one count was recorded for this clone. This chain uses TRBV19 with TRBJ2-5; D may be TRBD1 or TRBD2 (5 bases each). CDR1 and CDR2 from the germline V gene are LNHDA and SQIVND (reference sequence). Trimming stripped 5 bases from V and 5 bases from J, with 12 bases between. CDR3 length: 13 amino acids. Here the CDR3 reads CASSEGPLETQYF. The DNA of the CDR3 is TGTGCCAGTAGTGAGGGACCCTTGGAGACCCAGTACTTC.

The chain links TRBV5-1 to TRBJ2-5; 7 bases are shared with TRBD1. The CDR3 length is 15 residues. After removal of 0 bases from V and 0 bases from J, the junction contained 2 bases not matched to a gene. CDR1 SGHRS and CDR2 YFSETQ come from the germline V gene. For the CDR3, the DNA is TGCGCCAGCAGCTTGGCGGGGACAGACCAAGAGACCCAGTACTTC. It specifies CASSLAGTDQETQYF.

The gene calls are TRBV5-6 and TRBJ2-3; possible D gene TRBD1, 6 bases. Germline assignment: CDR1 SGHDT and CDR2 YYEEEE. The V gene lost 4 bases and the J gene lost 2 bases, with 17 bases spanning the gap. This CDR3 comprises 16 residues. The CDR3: CASSPTRGQITDTQYF. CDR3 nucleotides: TGTGCCAGCAGCCCAACCCGAGGACAGATCACAGATACGCAGTATTTT.